The clone carrying this TCR beta chain occurred many times. The sample belongs to a study of CD8+CD57+ T cells in acquired aplastic anemia. Across the whole study: Sorted CD4+ plus CD8+ cells gave DNA averaging roughly 3 ug.

TCR beta VDJ and CDR3 profiling used genomic DNA as template. MiXCR was run by TCRdb on the reads, yielding one entry per CDR3 protein. The data contain around 180,000 distinct CDR3 sequences, about 64% of them singletons. The CDR3 has 13 residues. Germline V lookup: CDR1 LGHNA, CDR2 YNFKEQ. V was pared by 6 bases and J by 4 bases, with 12 bases between. This TCR was recovered from a human donor with severe aplastic anemia or a healthy control (not recorded which). The genes are TRBV4-2 and TRBJ1-1; D remains ambiguous. Sequenced: sorted CD4+, CD8+, or CD8+CD57+ T cells (not recorded which) from PBMCs. The CDR3 DNA reads TGTGCCAGCAGTTACGACCGTAGCACTGAAGCTTTCTTT. It is translated as CASSYDRSTEAFF.